This T cell receptor (beta chain) was identified during a study of blood T cell repertoires in COVID-19. Overall study context: The United States, Italy and Spain supplied acute and convalescent COVID-19 samples.

Germline values: CDR1 MNHEY, CDR2 SVGAGI. The CDR3 runs 14 residues. Trimming took off 7 bases at V and 1 base at J, with 8 bases between the two ends. The data were produced by immunoSEQ multiplex PCR, yet TCRdb's version contains in-frame clones alone and is incomplete. Of about 180,000 clones in the sample, approximately 87% were seen once. The V and J genes are TRBV6-5 and TRBJ2-6; D gene ambiguous. Sample: peripheral blood. The TCR originated in a man aged 65 to 85 with active or convalescent COVID-19. The CDR3 here is CASNAGSGANVLTF. DNA of the CDR3: TGTGCCAGCAACGCAGGTTCTGGGGCCAACGTCCTGACTTTC.